This is a list of T cell receptor beta chains from one sample in a study of cytomegalovirus exposure and HLA in healthy donors. Generated by immunoSEQ multiplex PCR, the TCRdb table keeps only in-frame clones and is missing some. Its table lists about 88,000 clones. The material sequenced was PBMCs. The receptors stem from a girl aged 10 to 17 in good health and CMV-seropositive. Both conserved end residues are part of each CDR3. The D gene is left open where the match is weak.

d_call,v_call,j_call,cdr3_nt,cdr3_aa
TRBD1,TRBV29-1,TRBJ2-7,TGCAGCGTTGGCTATTGGGGACAGGGGGCGAGGGAGCAGTACTTC,CSVGYWGQGAREQYF
-,TRBV5-6,TRBJ2-7,TGTGCCAGCAGCTTCGGAGATTCCTACGAGCAGTACTTC,CASSFGDSYEQYF
TRBD1,TRBV7-2,TRBJ2-7,TGTGCCAGCAGCTTAGTCAGGGGGCAGCACGAGCAGTACTTC,CASSLVRGQHEQYF
-,TRBV7-9,TRBJ2-1,TGTGCCAGCAGCCGAGTGCCTGCGAATGAGCAGTTCTTC,CASSRVPANEQFF
TRBD1,TRBV5-4,TRBJ2-1,TGTGCCAGCAGCTTGCTTAGGACAGGGTCCTGGAATGAGCAGTTCTTC,CASSLLRTGSWNEQFF
-,TRBV5-6,TRBJ1-2,TGTGCCAGCAGCAACCCGGTCGCGAGAGCCACCTCTGCTAACTATGGCTACACCTTC,CASSNPVARATSANYGYTF
-,TRBV4-1,TRBJ1-3,TGCGCCAGCAGCCCGGGAGGACGCCCTGGGGACACCATATATTTT,CASSPGGRPGDTIYF
TRBD1,TRBV19,TRBJ1-2,TGTGCCAGTAGTACGGACAGGGACGAGTGGTTCAATGGCTACACCTTC,CASSTDRDEWFNGYTF
-,TRBV7-3,TRBJ2-2,TGTGCCAGCAGCTTACGTCGAGCGAACACCGGGGAGCTGTTTTTT,CASSLRRANTGELFF
-,TRBV4-2,TRBJ2-5,TGTGCCAGCAGCTTGTCCCACAGGGGGGGAGAGACCCAGTACTTC,CASSLSHRGGETQYF
-,TRBV4-1,TRBJ2-1,TGCGCCAGCAGCCACGCAGGGGGGAGGAATGAGCAGTTCTTC,CASSHAGGRNEQFF
-,TRBV19,TRBJ1-5,TGTGCCAGTAGTATCTTAGGAGGGACTCAGCCCCAGCATTTT,CASSILGGTQPQHF
-,TRBV7-9,TRBJ1-3,TGTGCCAGCAGCTTCCTAGACAGTTACTCTAACACCATATATTTT,CASSFLDSYSNTIYF
-,TRBV2,TRBJ1-6,TGTGCCATCACCTATGGGCCTCCCTATAATTCACCCCTCCACTTT,CAITYGPPYNSPLHF
TRBD1,TRBV19,TRBJ2-7,TGTGCCAGTAGTATAGACTGGGGACAGGGGACCTACGAGCAGTACTTC,CASSIDWGQGTYEQYF
TRBD1,TRBV5-6,TRBJ2-7,TGTGCCAGCAGCTTGGGACAGGGTTCCTACGAGCAGTACTTC,CASSLGQGSYEQYF
-,TRBV6-5,TRBJ1-2,TGTGCCAGCAGCTTCTTTTGGGGGGGGCTGGATGGCTACACCTTC,CASSFFWGGLDGYTF
TRBD1,TRBV5-1,TRBJ1-6,TGCGCCAGCAGCTTGCAGGGACAGGGGACGGGAAATTCACCCCTCCACTTT,CASSLQGQGTGNSPLHF
-,TRBV25-1,TRBJ2-5,TGTGCCAGCAGTGCCTCAGGGAATCGGGAGACCCAGTACTTC,CASSASGNRETQYF
TRBD2,TRBV7-6,TRBJ2-1,TGTGCCAGCAGCCTAGGTTATGCTGGGGGGGCCTACAATGAGCAGTTCTTC,CASSLGYAGGAYNEQFF
-,TRBV4-3,TRBJ2-5,TGCGCCAGCAGCCCGATGGCAGGGCTGCAAGAGACCCAGTACTTC,CASSPMAGLQETQYF
-,TRBV6-1,TRBJ1-2,TGTGCCAGCAGTGGAGAGGTTCCGGACACACTAAACTATGGCTACACCTTC,CASSGEVPDTLNYGYTF
-,TRBV4-3,TRBJ2-7,TGCGCCAGCAGCCAAGATGTCGCCTACGAGCAGTACTTC,CASSQDVAYEQYF
TRBD1,TRBV19,TRBJ2-7,TGTGCCAGTCGAACAAACGCAGGGGACAGAGCCTACGAGCAGTACTTC,CASRTNAGDRAYEQYF
TRBD1,TRBV6-1,TRBJ2-7,TGTGCCAGCAGACCGGGACAGGGAGCCTACGAGCAGTACTTC,CASRPGQGAYEQYF
TRBD1,TRBV10-3,TRBJ2-7,TGTGCCATCAGCCCCACCGAAGGGGGCCGCGAGCAGTACTTC,CAISPTEGGREQYF
-,TRBV5-1,TRBJ2-1,TGCGCCAGCAGCTTCGGCCCCACGGGGAATGAGCAGTTCTTC,CASSFGPTGNEQFF
-,TRBV29-1,TRBJ1-1,TGCAGCGTTGATGGCTTTTCGGGAAATCCTGAAGCTTTCTTT,CSVDGFSGNPEAFF
-,TRBV29-1,TRBJ2-3,TGCAGCGTTGGAGTCGCAGATACGCAGTATTTT,CSVGVADTQYF
-,TRBV5-5,TRBJ1-2,TGTGCCAGCACAGCGGAACCTAACTATGGCTACACCTTC,CASTAEPNYGYTF
-,TRBV7-9,TRBJ1-5,TGTGCCAGCAGCCCCGGCCGGGTAAGCAATCAGCCCCAGCATTTT,CASSPGRVSNQPQHF
-,TRBV6-5,TRBJ1-1,TGTGCCAGCAGCGAACGGACAGCCACTGTCGCTTTCTTT,CASSERTATVAFF
TRBD1,TRBV10-3,TRBJ1-4,TGTGCCATCAGTACCGTCCCGGGACAGGGCGAAAATGAAAAACTGTTTTTT,CAISTVPGQGENEKLFF
-,TRBV28,TRBJ1-1,TGTGCCAGCAGTTTATCAAATCGGCGAGGGAACACTGAAGCTTTCTTT,CASSLSNRRGNTEAFF
-,TRBV9,TRBJ2-1,TGTGCCAGCAGCGTAGGAGAGAAGCAGTTCTTC,CASSVGEKQFF
-,TRBV18,TRBJ1-1,TGTGCCAGCTCACCTCAGGAGGGGCCCGTCACTGAAGCTTTCTTT,CASSPQEGPVTEAFF
-,TRBV6-1,TRBJ2-7,TGTGCCAGCAGTGAACCCTTAGGACAACTCAACTACGAGCAGTACTTC,CASSEPLGQLNYEQYF
TRBD1,TRBV5-6,TRBJ1-1,TGTGCCAGCAGCTCACAGAAGACAGGGTATAGAGTCCCTGAAGCTTTCTTT,CASSSQKTGYRVPEAFF
TRBD2,TRBV4-2,TRBJ2-7,TGTGCCAGCAGCAAAGGGCTAGCGGGGGTTAAAACCTCCTACGAGCAGTACTTC,CASSKGLAGVKTSYEQYF
-,TRBV5-1,TRBJ1-4,TGCGCCAGCAGCTTGGACGTTATGGGGGGTAATGAAAAACTGTTTTTT,CASSLDVMGGNEKLFF
TRBD1,TRBV23-1,TRBJ2-5,TGCGCCAGCAGTCAATTGGGATCCAGGGGGCATGGGGAGACCCAGTACTTC,CASSQLGSRGHGETQYF
-,TRBV6-5,TRBJ2-3,TGTGCCAGCAGTTTATTACTCGGGACACCCACAGATACGCAGTATTTT,CASSLLLGTPTDTQYF
-,TRBV6-5,TRBJ2-5,TGTGCCAGCAGGACAGGAGGTGCCGAGACCCAGTACTTC,CASRTGGAETQYF
TRBD1,TRBV29-1,TRBJ2-7,TGCAGCGTTGGGACAGGGTCATCCTACGAGCAGTACTTC,CSVGTGSSYEQYF
-,TRBV19,TRBJ2-2,TGTGCCAGTAGTATATCTCAGGCCGGGGAGCTGTTTTTT,CASSISQAGELFF
-,TRBV7-6,TRBJ2-2,TGTGCCAGCAGCTTAGGCGGGTACACCGGGGAGCTGTTTTTT,CASSLGGYTGELFF
TRBD1,TRBV19,TRBJ1-2,TGTGCCAGTAGTGGGACAGGGGACTATGGCTACACCTTC,CASSGTGDYGYTF
TRBD2,TRBV18,TRBJ2-3,TGTGCCAGCTCACCACCGGGACTAGCGGGTGCAGATACGCAGTATTTT,CASSPPGLAGADTQYF
TRBD1,TRBV6-5,TRBJ2-5,TGTGCCAGCAGTCCAGGGGGCAAAGAGACCCAGTACTTC,CASSPGGKETQYF
-,TRBV7-2,TRBJ2-2,TGTGCCAGCAGCTTAGACGGGAACACCGGGGAGCTGTTTTTT,CASSLDGNTGELFF
TRBD2,TRBV29-1,TRBJ2-5,TGCAGCGTTGTTGGCTTAGCGGGACAAGAGACCCAGTACTTC,CSVVGLAGQETQYF
-,TRBV2,TRBJ2-2,TGTGCCAGCTTTACTGCCGGCGGGGAGCTGTTTTTT,CASFTAGGELFF
-,TRBV6-5,TRBJ1-1,TGTGCCAGCAGTCCTGTAGGGGGAAGGAACACTGAAGCTTTCTTT,CASSPVGGRNTEAFF
TRBD1,TRBV28,TRBJ2-3,TGTGCCAGCAGTTTCCCGCAGGGACAGGGCACAGATACGCAGTATTTT,CASSFPQGQGTDTQYF
-,TRBV29-1,TRBJ2-2,TGCAGCGTTGAGGGACTGAACACCGGGGAGCTGTTTTTT,CSVEGLNTGELFF
TRBD1,TRBV6-1,TRBJ1-2,TGTGCCAGCAGGGGACAGGGGGCATCTAACTATGGCTACACCTTC,CASRGQGASNYGYTF
TRBD1,TRBV18,TRBJ2-7,TGTGCCAGCTCAACCCGTCCAGGGGGCTACGAGCAGTACTTC,CASSTRPGGYEQYF
-,TRBV6-1,TRBJ2-3,TGTGCCAGCAGTGAATTAGTGGCGGGAGATACGCAGTATTTT,CASSELVAGDTQYF
-,TRBV2,TRBJ2-2,TGTGCCAGCAGCTACAGTGGGGAGACCGGGGAGCTGTTTTTT,CASSYSGETGELFF